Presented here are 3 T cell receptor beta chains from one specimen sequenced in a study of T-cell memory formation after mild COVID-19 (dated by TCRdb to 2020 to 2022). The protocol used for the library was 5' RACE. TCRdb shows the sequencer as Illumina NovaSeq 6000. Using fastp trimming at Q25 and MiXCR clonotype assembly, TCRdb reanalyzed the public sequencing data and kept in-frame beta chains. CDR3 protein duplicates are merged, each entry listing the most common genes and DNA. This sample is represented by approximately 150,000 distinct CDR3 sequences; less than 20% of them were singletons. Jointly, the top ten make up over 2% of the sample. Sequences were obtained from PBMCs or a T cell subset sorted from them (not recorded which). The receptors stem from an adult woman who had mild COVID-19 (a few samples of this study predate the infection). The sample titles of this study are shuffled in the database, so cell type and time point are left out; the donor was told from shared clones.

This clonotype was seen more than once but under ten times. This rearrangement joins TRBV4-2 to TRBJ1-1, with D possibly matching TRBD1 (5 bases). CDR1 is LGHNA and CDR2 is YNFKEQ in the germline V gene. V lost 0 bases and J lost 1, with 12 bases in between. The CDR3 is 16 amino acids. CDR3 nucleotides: TGTGCCAGCAGCCAAGATCAGGCAGGGAAGAACACTGAAGCTTTCTTT. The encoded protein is CASSQDQAGKNTEAFF.

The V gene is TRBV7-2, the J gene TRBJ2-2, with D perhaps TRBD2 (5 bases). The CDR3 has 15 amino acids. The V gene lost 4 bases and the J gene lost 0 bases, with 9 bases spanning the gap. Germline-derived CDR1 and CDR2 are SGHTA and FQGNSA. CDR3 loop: CASSSQRANTGELFF. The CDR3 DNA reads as TGTGCCAGCAGCTCCCAGAGGGCGAACACCGGGGAGCTGTTTTTT.

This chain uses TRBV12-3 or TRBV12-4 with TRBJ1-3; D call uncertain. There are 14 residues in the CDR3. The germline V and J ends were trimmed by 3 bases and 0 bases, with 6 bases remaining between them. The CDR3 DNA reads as TGTGCCAGCAGTTTTGGGCCCTCTGGAAACACCATATATTTT. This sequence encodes CASSFGPSGNTIYF.